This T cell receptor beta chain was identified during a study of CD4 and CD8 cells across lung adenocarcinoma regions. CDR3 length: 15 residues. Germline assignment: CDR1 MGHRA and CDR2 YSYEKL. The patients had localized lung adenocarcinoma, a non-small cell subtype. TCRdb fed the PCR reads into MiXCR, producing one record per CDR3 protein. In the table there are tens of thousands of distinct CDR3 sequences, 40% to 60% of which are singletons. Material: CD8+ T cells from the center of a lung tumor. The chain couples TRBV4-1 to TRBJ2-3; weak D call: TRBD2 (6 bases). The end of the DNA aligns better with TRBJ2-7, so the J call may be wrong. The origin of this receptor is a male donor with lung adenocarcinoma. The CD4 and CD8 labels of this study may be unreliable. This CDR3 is CASSQGRGATDMQYF. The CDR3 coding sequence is TGCGCCAGCAGCCAGGGGCGGGGAGCCACAGATATGCAGTACTTC.